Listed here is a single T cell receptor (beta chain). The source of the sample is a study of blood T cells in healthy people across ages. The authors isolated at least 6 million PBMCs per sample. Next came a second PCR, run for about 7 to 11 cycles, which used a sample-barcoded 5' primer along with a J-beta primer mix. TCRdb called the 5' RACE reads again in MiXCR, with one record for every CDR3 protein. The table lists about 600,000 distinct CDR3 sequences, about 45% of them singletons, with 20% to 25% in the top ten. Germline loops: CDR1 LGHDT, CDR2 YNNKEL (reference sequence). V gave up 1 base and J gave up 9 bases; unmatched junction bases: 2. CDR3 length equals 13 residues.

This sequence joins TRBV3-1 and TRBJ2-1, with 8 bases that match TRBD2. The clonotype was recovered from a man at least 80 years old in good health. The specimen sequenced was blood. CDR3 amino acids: CASSQGLAREQFF. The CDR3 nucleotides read TGTGCCAGCAGCCAAGGACTAGCGCGTGAGCAGTTCTTC.